The 13 T cell receptor beta chains presented below share a single source sample, sequenced in a study of CD8 T cells in ankylosing spondylitis. Each CDR3 protein is one row after TCRdb ran MiXCR on the 5' RACE reads. The sample lists about 240,000 distinct CDR3 sequences; 8.6% were seen once. Sequencing input: blood, either unsorted or a sorted T cell fraction (not recorded which). These receptors came from a male donor with ankylosing spondylitis or in good health (not recorded which).

This clonotype has ten or more counts. The chain employs TRBV5-1 and TRBJ2-1, with D perhaps TRBD2 (6 bases). V lost 0 bases, J lost 2 bases, and 12 bases lay in between. The germline gives CDR1 SGHRS, CDR2 YFSETQ. This CDR3 is built from 16 residues. The CDR3 here is CASSLGGGTPYNEQFF. CDR3 in DNA: TGCGCCAGCAGCTTGGGGGGCGGGACCCCCTACAATGAGCAGTTCTTC.

In its sample, this clonotype was seen many times. This sequence joins TRBV6-2 or TRBV6-3 and TRBJ2-1; tentative D call: TRBD2 (7 bases). V was cut by 5 bases and J by 9 bases, with 29 bases left in between. The CDR3 is 18 residues long. Germline lookup yields CDR1 MNHEY and CDR2 SVGEGT. CDR3 amino acids: CASSVARRSGGVEGEQFF. DNA for the CDR3: TGTGCCAGCAGTGTCGCTAGGAGGTCGGGGGGCGTAGAAGGTGAGCAGTTCTTC.

This clonotype was seen ten or more times. The rearrangement joins TRBV6-2 or TRBV6-3 to TRBJ2-7; 7 nucleotides align to TRBD1. V was pared by 2 bases and J by 0 bases, with 4 bases of the junction left unmatched. The CDR3 is 15 amino acids. Germline CDR1 MNHEY, CDR2 SVGEGT. CDR3: CASSYTTGVSYEQYF. The CDR3 DNA sequence: TGTGCCAGCAGTTACACCACAGGGGTCTCCTACGAGCAGTACTTC.

This clonotype was counted at least ten times. The chain couples TRBV6-1 to TRBJ1-2; D remains ambiguous. Germline CDR1 and CDR2: MNHNS and SASEGT. V lost 3 bases and J 4 bases, leaving 9 bases between the germline ends. This CDR3 comprises 13 residues. The CDR3 DNA reads TGTGCCAGCAGTGACAACCCGGGCTATGGCTACACCTTC. This codes for CASSDNPGYGYTF.

This clonotype showed up many times. The chain joins TRBV20-1 to TRBJ1-5; D uncertain. The germline V gene encodes CDR1 DFQATT and CDR2 SNEGSKA (reference sequence). The ends were cut back, 1 base at V and 8 bases at J, with 18 bases in the middle. CDR3 length equals 15 residues. As DNA, the CDR3 is TGCAGTGCTAGAGCGTCCCGTCCCGGCCTCAAGCCCCAGCATTTT. Translated: CSARASRPGLKPQHF.

This clonotype was detected a few times. The chain combines TRBV18 with TRBJ1-1; 7 nucleotides align to TRBD1. Unmatched junction bases numbered 4, after V lost 3 bases and J lost 0 bases. Germline V gives CDR1 KGHSH, CDR2 LQKENI. CDR3 size: 15 residues. The CDR3 spells CASSPGDRLNTEAFF. CDR3 DNA: TGTGCCAGCTCACCCGGGGACAGACTGAACACTGAAGCTTTCTTT.

The V call is TRBV19, the J call TRBJ2-6; 9 bases fit TRBD1. Germline assignment: CDR1 LNHDA and CDR2 SQIVND (reference sequence). The CDR3 consists of 15 residues. V lost 4 bases and J lost 4; bases outside the gene matches: 2. In nucleotides, the CDR3 is TGTGCCAGTAGTAAACAGGGGGCAGGGGCCAACGTCCTGACTTTC. It specifies CASSKQGAGANVLTF.

This clonotype showed up many times. The chain couples TRBV20-1 to TRBJ1-3; D uncertain. CDR1 is DFQATT and CDR2 is SNEGSKA in the germline V gene (reference sequence). This CDR3 comprises 13 residues. With 3 bases removed from V and 2 bases from J, the gap between germline ends came to 8 bases. The CDR3 is CSARGRPGNTIYF. CDR3 in DNA: TGCAGTGCTAGGGGGAGGCCTGGAAACACCATATATTTT.

This rearrangement joins TRBV5-6 to TRBJ2-1, with 10 bases fitting TRBD2. CDR3 length: 15 residues. The germline CDR1 and CDR2 sequences are SGHDT and YYEEEE. V was pared by 0 bases and J by 12 bases, with 9 bases of the junction left unmatched. This CDR3 reads CASSLVAGGGGGQFF. Written as DNA, the CDR3 is TGTGCCAGCAGCTTGGTAGCGGGGGGCGGCGGCGGGCAGTTCTTC.

This clonotype was seen repeatedly, ten times or more. The chain is built from TRBV4-2 and TRBJ1-1, with a possible D match to TRBD1 (5 bases). Trimming stripped 5 bases from V and 5 bases from J, with 24 bases between. Per germline, CDR1 LGHNA and CDR2 YNFKEQ. The CDR3 covers 17 residues. CDR3 region: CASSSMGPGSRGTEAFF. CDR3 coding DNA: TGTGCCAGCAGCTCAATGGGGCCCGGAAGTCGGGGAACTGAAGCTTTCTTT.

This clonotype appeared many times. The CDR3 spells CAIRGTTPPYEQYF. CDR3 bases: TGTGCCATCAGAGGGACTACTCCTCCCTACGAGCAGTACTTC. This sequence joins TRBV10-3 and TRBJ2-7; the match to TRBD2 covers 7 bases. The V and J ends lost 6 bases and 2 bases, in that order; junction bases with no gene match: 7. This CDR3 contains 14 residues. Germline lookup yields CDR1 ENHRY and CDR2 SYGVKD.

Note on this clonotype: It is unclear where the CDR3 begins or ends on the DNA, so no DNA is shown, and the CDR3 is as TCRdb lists it. V usage is TRBV5-6 and J usage is TRBJ1-1; the D call in the table, TRBD1, was not verified against the DNA. Ends included, the CDR3 has 15 residues. The germline gives CDR1 SGHDT, CDR2 YYEEEE. CDR3 residues: CASSLVRARDTEAFF.

Of note for this clonotype: This sequence may be a read error, since a much larger clone differs from it by one base. The chain recombines TRBV20-1 with TRBJ2-7, with 8 bases lining up with TRBD2. V shed 4 bases and J 4 bases; nucleotides not matched to a gene: 9. Per germline, CDR1 DFQATT and CDR2 SNEGSKA (reference sequence). The CDR3 is made up of 14 amino acids. The CDR3 loop is CSAKGTSGEYEQYF. The CDR3 DNA is TGCAGTGCTAAGGGGACTAGTGGCGAATACGAGCAGTACTTC.